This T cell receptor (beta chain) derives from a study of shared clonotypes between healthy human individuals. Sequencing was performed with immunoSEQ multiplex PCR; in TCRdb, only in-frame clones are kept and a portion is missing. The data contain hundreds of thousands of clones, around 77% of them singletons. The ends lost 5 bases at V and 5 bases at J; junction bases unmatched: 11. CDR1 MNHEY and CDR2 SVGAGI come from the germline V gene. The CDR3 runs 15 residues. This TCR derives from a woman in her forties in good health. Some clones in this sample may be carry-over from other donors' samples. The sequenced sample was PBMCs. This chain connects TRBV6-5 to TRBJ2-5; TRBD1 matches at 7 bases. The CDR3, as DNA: TGTGCCAGCAGTCCCGGACAGGCAATAGGGGAGACCCAGTACTTC. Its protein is CASSPGQAIGETQYF.